This record looks at one TCR beta chain sequence and its context. What it recognizes is unknown. These data are taken from a study of cytomegalovirus exposure and HLA in healthy donors. Despite likely unrecorded immune exposures, the donors were nominally healthy at the time of sampling. Study-wide findings and caveats: Per a prior analysis, the majority of TCR beta V segments were productive roughly 90% or roughly 30% of the time. Researchers counted approximately 160 TCR beta chains as cytomegalovirus-associated. When a later analysis was performed, an Asian-associated ancestry cluster reportedly had fewer N-insertions than the roughly 700-donor mean.

Germline loops: CDR1 SGDLS, CDR2 YYNGEE. The V gene lost 0 bases and the J gene lost 9 bases, with 16 bases spanning the gap. This CDR3 spans 15 amino acids. The primer mix had 60 Vbeta and 13 Jbeta primers. Method: immunoSEQ multiplex PCR; TCRdb's copy keeps in-frame clones and lacks some. The sample lists about 200,000 clones; around four fifths were seen once. The chain joins TRBV9 to TRBJ2-1, with D maybe TRBD2 (6 bases). The sample taken for sequencing was PBMCs. The TCR was taken from a man in his forties in good health and CMV-seropositive. CDR3 sequence (DNA): TGTGCCAGCAGCGTAGCGGGAGCGGGTTGGAGTGAGCAGTTCTTC. Its protein product is CASSVAGAGWSEQFF.